Here is one T cell receptor beta chain with its context. This receptor's antigen is unknown. No per-base quality is available; no much larger clone lies one base away. V has 2 bases trimmed and J has 2 bases trimmed; junction bases matching no gene number 3. Sequences MDHEN (CDR1) and SYDVKM (CDR2) are obtained from the germline V gene. Including cysteine and phenylalanine, the CDR3 has 15 amino acids. Only CDR3 DNA remains: 45 bases, in frame from the first base. The source of the sample is a study of shared clonotypes between healthy human individuals (dated by TCRdb to 2018 to 2020). For context, the study as a whole: The cohort comprised a couple of women and three men aged 18 to 49 years. For each donor, CD4 naive and CD4 memory were each run on three plates, CD8 naive on two plates, and CD8 memory on one plate. Blood TCR repertoires of a handful of healthy adults were deeply sequenced to estimate repertoire size and the extent of clonotype sharing between individuals. Different laboratories and diverse techniques were used to prepare libraries and sequence TCR repertoires, to increase sequencing depth and limit assay-specific biases. Each donor's leukapheresis produced roughly between roughly 0.85 and 9 billion PBMCs. What the authors observed across the whole study: Sampling was restricted to blood, and TCR repertoires in tissues likely differ from the TCR repertoires found in blood. Estimated clonotype richness was generally larger for naive than for memory subsets. The small number of donors limited the genetic and exposure-history diversity represented. Sharing across several donors was observed for about 4.8% of naive CD4, 3% to 3.5% of naive CD8, 2.3% of memory CD4, and around 0.42% of memory CD8 clonotypes. Clonotypes shared by all four sorted-subset donors showed higher generation probabilities than non-shared clonotypes. Rarefaction of sorted-subset datasets indicated incomplete sequencing despite the large sequencing depth. Pairwise subsampling indicated that sequencing depth was expected to affect the degree of clonotype sharing among donors.

Using the deep immunoSEQ assay, multiplex PCR amplified TCR CDR3 regions from genomic DNA. Extracted genomic DNA from each cell subset was distributed evenly across all wells of several immunoSEQ 96-well plates, and each plate was treated as a replicate. For sorted subsets, about 220 ng of genomic DNA, equivalent to 30,000 or so T cell genomes, went into each replicate PCR. Purified libraries were quantified with a Qubit 3.0 fluorometer, sized on a Bioanalyzer 2100, and re-quantified with the KAPA Library Quantification kit. Each immunoSEQ 96-well plate was sequenced on its own single-read 150-cycle Illumina NextSeq 550 flow cell. Per the authors' processing: Because the immunoSEQ output held only junctional sequences and lacked quality scores, the filtering could not match the filtering applied to full-length reads. Sequences were annotated with PyIR, a Python wrapper for IgBLAST v1.9, and V/J genes and CDR3 were assigned using IMGT germline references. Reads were filtered out if the reads had weak V/J assignments (E-value above 1e-6), no CDR3, stop codons, out-of-frame junctions, or ambiguous translated residues. A V3J clonotype was defined by an identical inferred V gene, J gene, and CDR3 amino acid sequence. The percentage overlap between two repertoires was calculated by dividing the number of shared unique clonotypes by the size of the smaller repertoire. RTK rarefaction, the Chao1 estimator, and Recon v2.1 estimates of unobserved clonotypes were used to assess repertoire richness. For all TCRbeta clonotypes obtained by the gDNA method from several donors, generation probabilities were computed with OLGA. Not all clones reach the TCRdb copy of this immuneACCESS table, which keeps in-frame sequences only. Checked studies attribute under half of the gap to unresolved V genes and leave the rest unexplained. V and J calls plus clone size are reproduced from that table; the DNA served to infer D and trimming. This sample is represented by about 380,000 clones; about 96% of them were singletons. About 0.32% of the sample rests with the top ten.

Healthy HIV-negative adults with no recently reported acute infections or vaccinations were included as donors. Every donor was a Caucasian adult residing in Nashville, Tennessee, USA. CD8 memory samples were composed of magnetically selected CD45RO+ cells combined with CCR7-negative CD45RA+ effector memory (TemRA) cells. Blood was collected by leukapheresis, and PBMCs were isolated by Ficoll-Histopaque density gradient centrifugation and then cryopreserved in liquid nitrogen vapor phase. Analytical flow cytometry was used to check the purity and quantity of each magnetically sorted T cell population. From each sorted fraction, genomic DNA was isolated and quantified by UV absorbance on a Nanodrop 2000c.

The clonotype originates from a man aged 25 to 40 in good health. This sequence uses TRBV28 and TRBJ2-7; 10 of the junction bases match TRBD2. Source material: memory CD8+ T cells sorted from blood. The cell subset or site label, read with the paper, signifies: CD45RO+ cells pooled with CCR7-negative TemRA cells. The CDR3 reads as follows: CASSLIAGGPYEQYF. The DNA is TGTGCCAGCAGTTTAATAGCGGGAGGACCCTACGAGCAGTACTTC.